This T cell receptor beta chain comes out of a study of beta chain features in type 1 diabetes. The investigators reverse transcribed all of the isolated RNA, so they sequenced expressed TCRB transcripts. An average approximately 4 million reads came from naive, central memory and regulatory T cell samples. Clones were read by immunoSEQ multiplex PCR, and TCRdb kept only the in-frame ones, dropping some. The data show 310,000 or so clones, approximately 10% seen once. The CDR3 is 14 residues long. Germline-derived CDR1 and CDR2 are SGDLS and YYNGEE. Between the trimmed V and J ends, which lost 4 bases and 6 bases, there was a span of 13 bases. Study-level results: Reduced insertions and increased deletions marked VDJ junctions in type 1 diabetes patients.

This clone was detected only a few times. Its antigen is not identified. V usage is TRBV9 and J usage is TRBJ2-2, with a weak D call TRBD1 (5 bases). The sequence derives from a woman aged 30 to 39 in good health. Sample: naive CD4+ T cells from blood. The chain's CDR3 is CASSPETAAGELFF. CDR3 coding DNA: TGTGCCAGCAGCCCCGAGACAGCCGCCGGGGAGCTGTTTTTT.